Following are 29 T cell receptor beta chains from one sample sequenced in a study of T cells in Graves' hyperthyroidism and ophthalmopathy (dated by TCRdb to about 2019). Libraries were made using multiplex PCR. TCRdb names Illumina HiSeq 2000 as the instrument used. The TCR beta CDR3 regions were amplified from RNA transcripts. The first round of RT-PCR for the TCR CDR3 was performed with the HTBI primer set and the Qiagen OneStep RT-PCR kit. TCRdb reprocessing: public reads trimmed at Q25 with fastp, clones called with MiXCR, in-frame beta chains kept. Rows are combined by CDR3 protein, so each entry shows the most common genes and DNA. In all, the sample holds approximately 690,000 distinct CDR3 sequences, and more than 14% of those were seen once. Together, the top ten hold around an eighth of the sample. Sequenced sample: blood. The receptors here all came from a woman aged 45-59 years with Graves' ophthalmopathy.

This clonotype was seen many times. This rearrangement joins TRBV28 to TRBJ2-7, with TRBD2 as a possible D gene (5 bases). Germline assignment: CDR1 MDHEN and CDR2 SYDVKM. V was clipped by 7 bases and J by 3 bases, with 16 bases between them. The CDR3 sequence is 14 residues long. CDR3 in amino acids: CASTLTGINYEQYF. As DNA, the CDR3 is TGTGCCAGCACCTTGACCGGGATTAACTACGAGCAGTACTTC.

The chain couples TRBV5-8 to TRBJ2-7; no firm D call. Germline V gives CDR1 SGHTS, CDR2 YDEGEE. V was pared by 0 bases and J by 2 bases, with 9 bases between. The CDR3 contains 14 residues. The CDR3: CASSLVLTTYEQYF. The DNA of the CDR3 is TGTGCCAGCAGCTTGGTTCTAACTACCTACGAGCAGTACTTC.

This clonotype was seen repeatedly, ten times or more. V gene TRBV6-2 or TRBV6-3 combines with J gene TRBJ1-1; a possible D gene is TRBD1 (6 bases). Germline V gene data show CDR1 as MNHEY and CDR2 as SVGEGT. The CDR3 sequence is 15 residues long. The V and J ends lost 6 bases and 0 bases respectively, with 14 bases between them. DNA of the CDR3: TGTGCCAGCAGCACCTTGACAGGCCTGAACACTGAAGCTTTCTTT. Its protein product is CASSTLTGLNTEAFF.

The V call is TRBV7-9, the J call TRBJ2-3; the match to TRBD2 covers 10 bases. Germline CDR1 and CDR2: SEHNR and FQNEAQ (reference sequence). CDR3 size: 18 residues. V dropped 5 bases and J dropped 6; count of bases not matched to a gene: 17. The CDR3 here is CASSENPGLADPIDTQYF. The DNA for the CDR3 is TGTGCCAGCAGCGAAAACCCAGGACTAGCGGACCCTATTGATACGCAGTATTTT.

This chain links TRBV2 with TRBJ1-1; 11 bases are a match to TRBD1. The CDR3 contains 15 residues. V was clipped by 11 bases and J by 0 bases; unmatched bases: 8. Germline V gene lookup returns CDR1 SNHLY and CDR2 FYNNEI. The CDR3 is CAGRTGGSMNTEAFF. The CDR3 DNA follows: TGTGCCGGAAGGACAGGGGGCTCAATGAACACTGAAGCTTTCTTT.

This clonotype showed up just a few times. The chain employs TRBV12-5 and TRBJ1-5, with D uncertain. In germline, CDR1 is LGHNT, CDR2 FRNRAP. The CDR3 has 13 residues. V was cut by 3 bases and J by 7 bases, with 10 bases left in between. In DNA form, the CDR3 reads TGTGCTAGTGGTTTAGAGGATGGACAGCCCCAGCATTTT. Translating gives CASGLEDGQPQHF.

This clonotype was picked up many times. The chain combines TRBV12-3 or TRBV12-4 with TRBJ2-1; D possibly uses TRBD1 or TRBD2 (5 bases each). The CDR3 loop spans 19 amino acids. The ends were cut back, 5 bases at V and 3 bases at J, with 26 bases in the middle. The CDR3 sequence: CASSPRQGVSVGYYNEQFF. The CDR3 nucleotides are TGTGCCAGCAGTCCCCGTCAGGGTGTTAGCGTGGGATACTACAATGAGCAGTTCTTC.

This clonotype has more than one count but fewer than ten. The V gene is TRBV27, the J gene TRBJ1-2; possible D gene TRBD1, 6 bases. The germline V and J ends were trimmed by 5 bases and 7 bases, with 11 bases remaining between them. The CDR3 sequence is 12 residues long. The germline CDR1 and CDR2 sequences are MNHEY and SMNVEV (reference sequence). The CDR3 here is CASSLTGIGYTF. For the CDR3, the DNA is TGTGCCAGCAGTCTCACAGGGATTGGCTACACCTTC.

This clonotype occurred many times. V and J are TRBV7-2 and TRBJ1-6; D call uncertain. V shed 4 bases and J shed 2 bases, with 9 bases lying between them. The CDR3 covers 15 residues. The V gene's germline CDR1 is SGHTA and CDR2 FQGNSA. The DNA of the CDR3 is TGTGCCAGCAGCTCCGACATGGCCTATAATTCACCCCTCCACTTT. This sequence encodes CASSSDMAYNSPLHF.

This clonotype was found many times. The J gene is TRBJ2-1, the V gene TRBV20-1; no firm D call. This CDR3 is 13 amino acids long. V was cut by 0 bases and J by 5 bases, with 8 bases left in between. From germline, CDR1 is DFQATT and CDR2 SNEGSKA (reference sequence). CDR3 DNA sequence: TGCAGTGCTAGAGAGACGAACCACAATGAGCAGTTCTTC. Translating it yields CSARETNHNEQFF.

This clonotype was seen a handful of times. The chain employs TRBV5-1 and TRBJ2-2; TRBD1 is a possible D gene (6 bases). V was cut by 0 bases and J by 3 bases, with 12 bases left in between. CDR1 is SGHRS, CDR2 YFSETQ, per germline. The CDR3 totals 16 residues. The CDR3 loop is CASSLVGTSDTGELFF. DNA of the CDR3: TGCGCCAGCAGCTTGGTAGGGACAAGCGACACCGGGGAGCTGTTTTTT.

The table lists this clonotype with a few counts. The chain has TRBV19 and TRBJ1-1; 7 bases are shared with TRBD1. Trimming at V came to 6 bases and at J to 3 bases, leaving 7 bases not matched to a gene. This CDR3 is built from 14 residues. Germline V gives CDR1 LNHDA, CDR2 SQIVND (reference sequence). CDR3 sequence: CASRRQGSDTEAFF. The CDR3, as DNA: TGTGCCAGTAGGCGACAGGGTTCGGACACTGAAGCTTTCTTT.

This clonotype was recorded a few times. The V call is TRBV4-2, the J call TRBJ2-2; perhaps TRBD2 as D (5 bases). Germline CDR1 LGHNA, CDR2 YNFKEQ. CDR3 length equals 16 residues. V shed 4 bases and J shed 5 bases, with 17 bases lying between them. CDR3 residues: CASSPISSGKTGELFF. CDR3 sequence (DNA): TGTGCCAGCAGCCCCATTTCTTCCGGGAAGACCGGGGAGCTGTTTTTT.

This clonotype was seen just once. The V gene is TRBV5-1, the J gene TRBJ2-1; 11 bases line up with TRBD1. The V gene end was trimmed by 4 bases and the J gene end by 0 bases; junction bases not matched to a gene: 3. Germline V CDR1 and CDR2: SGHRS, YFSETQ. This CDR3 comprises 16 residues. CDR3 residues: CASSQGTGGSYNEQFF. In DNA, the CDR3 is TGCGCCAGCAGCCAAGGGACAGGGGGCTCCTACAATGAGCAGTTCTTC.

In the case of this clonotype: Since a much larger clone is just one base distant, this may be a read error. This chain uses TRBV7-2 with TRBJ1-2, with a tentative D call TRBD1 (6 bases). V was trimmed by 5 bases and J by 8 bases, leaving 21 bases between them. The CDR3 is 15 amino acids. CDR1 and CDR2 from the germline V gene are SGHTA and FQGNSA. DNA of the CDR3: TGTGCCAGCAGCCTAAGGGGGGTGGTTGGGAACGGCTACACCTTC. The encoded protein is CASSLRGVVGNGYTF.

The sample holds many counts of this clonotype. V and J are TRBV2 and TRBJ2-1, with D maybe TRBD1 (5 bases). V dropped 2 bases and J dropped 5 bases, with 13 bases sitting between them. CDR1 SNHLY and CDR2 FYNNEI come from the germline V gene. CDR3 length: 15 residues. CDR3 in amino acids: CASSEFRGLHNEQFF. The CDR3 region has the DNA TGTGCCAGCAGTGAATTTAGGGGTTTGCACAATGAGCAGTTCTTC.

This chain uses TRBV4-3 with TRBJ1-1, with 8 bases matching TRBD1. The CDR3 loop spans 16 amino acids. Germline V gene data show CDR1 as LGHNA and CDR2 as YSLEER. The V segment lost 0 bases and the J segment 4 bases; nucleotides outside the gene matches: 7. This CDR3 reads CASSQESQGAITEAFF. CDR3 coding DNA: TGCGCCAGCAGCCAAGAATCTCAGGGGGCGATCACTGAAGCTTTCTTT.

This clonotype was seen many times. The chain couples TRBV30 to TRBJ1-1, with D perhaps matching TRBD1 (5 bases). Germline lookup yields CDR1 GTSNPN and CDR2 SVGIG (reference sequence). V lost 2 bases, J lost 1 base, and 11 bases lay in between. The CDR3 runs 14 residues. The CDR3 protein is CAWSWGLKNTEAFF. In nucleotides, the CDR3 is TGTGCCTGGAGTTGGGGACTCAAGAACACTGAAGCTTTCTTT. The variable domain in full, completed from reference TRBV30 and TRBJ1-1, reads SQTIHQWPATLVQPVGSPLSLECTVEGTSNPNLYWYRQAAGRGLQLLFYSVGIGQISSEVPQNLSASRPQDRQFILSSKKLLLSDSGFYLCAWSWGLKNTEAFFGQGTRLTVV.

The rearrangement uses TRBV7-9 and TRBJ2-4, with D unresolved. This CDR3 comprises 15 residues. Trimming pared 5 bases from V and 9 bases from J, leaving 20 bases between. Germline-derived CDR1 and CDR2 are SEHNR and FQNEAQ (reference sequence). The CDR3: CASSPTSTRRGIQYF. The CDR3 coding sequence is TGTGCCAGCAGCCCTACTTCGACGAGGCGAGGCATTCAGTACTTC. Drawing the rest from reference TRBV7-9 and TRBJ2-4, the complete variable domain is DTGVSQNPRHKITKRGQNVTFRCDPISEHNRLYWYRQTLGQGPEFLTYFQNEAQLEKSRLLSDRFSAERPKGSFSTLEIQRTEQGDSAMYLCASSPTSTRRGIQYFGAGTRLSVL.

This clonotype was seen repeatedly, ten times or more. The chain couples TRBV3-1 to TRBJ2-2, with 8 nucleotides matching TRBD2. Losses at the gene ends were 1 base for V and 6 bases for J; bases not matched to a gene: 7. Germline loops: CDR1 LGHDT, CDR2 YNNKEL (reference sequence). This CDR3 spans 16 amino acids. The CDR3 loop is CASSQGFSGSSGELFF. DNA for the CDR3: TGTGCCAGCAGCCAAGGGTTCAGCGGGAGCTCCGGGGAGCTGTTTTTT.

Regarding this clonotype: This clone may be a read error of a much larger clone one base away. Likely a read error: the CDR3 ends without its conserved phenylalanine or tryptophan. The chain uses TRBV28 and TRBJ1-5, with 8 bases fitting TRBD1. V lost 3 bases to trimming and J lost 0 bases; unmatched junction nucleotides: 4. The CDR3 has 16 amino acids. Germline CDR1 MDHEN, CDR2 SYDVKM. Written as DNA, the CDR3 is TGTGCCAGCAGTTTGACAGGGGCGAATAGCAATCAGCCCCAGCATCTT. Its translation is CASSLTGANSNQPQHL.

This clonotype has a handful of counts. The chain carries TRBV5-1 and TRBJ2-1; D may be TRBD1 (6 bases). The germline CDR1 and CDR2 sequences are SGHRS and YFSETQ. Trimming pared 7 bases from V and 4 bases from J, leaving 18 bases between. The CDR3 contains 15 residues. CDR3 in amino acids: CASRPETGPYNEQFF. CDR3 sequence (DNA): TGCGCCAGCCGGCCGGAGACAGGACCATACAATGAGCAGTTCTTC.

The rearrangement links TRBV5-1 to TRBJ2-4; 8 nucleotides match TRBD2. The V segment lost 3 bases and the J segment 2 bases; nucleotides outside the gene matches: 4. The germline CDR1 and CDR2 sequences are SGHRS and YFSETQ. This CDR3 comprises 15 residues. This CDR3 reads CASSSAGGSKNIQYF. The CDR3 nucleotides are TGCGCCAGCAGCTCGGCGGGGGGATCCAAAAACATTCAGTACTTC.

Ten or more counts support this clonotype. The chain joins TRBV7-2 to TRBJ2-7; D perhaps matches TRBD2 (5 bases). Trimming removed 5 bases from V and 0 bases from J, with 14 bases in between. The CDR3 runs 15 residues. Germline assignment: CDR1 SGHTA and CDR2 FQGNSA. The CDR3 nucleotides read TGTGCCAGCAGCCAGCGGCTCTCGAGCTCCTACGAGCAGTACTTC. It is translated as CASSQRLSSSYEQYF.

This clonotype was found many times. V usage is TRBV11-3 and J usage is TRBJ2-7; D is ambiguous. Germline V lookup: CDR1 SGHNT, CDR2 YENEEA. V lost 8 bases and J 3 bases, leaving 8 bases between the germline ends. This CDR3 has 11 amino acids. CDR3 nucleotide sequence: TGTGCCAGCGGACCCATCTACGAGCAGTACTTC. This sequence encodes CASGPIYEQYF.

The sample holds a few counts of this clonotype. The chain has TRBV7-8 and TRBJ2-3; 7 bases map to TRBD2. V was pared by 1 base and J by 4 bases, with 11 bases of the junction left unmatched. The length of the CDR3 is 17 residues. Germline lookup yields CDR1 SGHVS and CDR2 FQNEAQ. For the CDR3, the DNA is TGTGCCAGCAGCTTAGTTAGGGAGGCGGGAGCGGCAGATACGCAGTATTTT. Translated, it gives CASSLVREAGAADTQYF. The full variable domain, rest sourced from reference TRBV7-8 and TRBJ2-3, is GAGVSQSPRYKVAKRGQDVALRCDPISGHVSLFWYQQALGQGPEFLTYFQNEAQLDKSGLPSDRFFAERPEGSVSTLKIQRTQQEDSAVYLCASSLVREAGAADTQYFGPGTRLTVL.

The V gene is TRBV7-2, the J gene TRBJ2-2; 8 nucleotides line up with TRBD2. The germline CDR1 and CDR2 sequences are SGHTA and FQGNSA. CDR3 length: 16 amino acids. Unmatched junction bases numbered 10, after V lost 5 bases and J lost 5 bases. The CDR3 region is CASSRAPAGVTGELFF. Written as DNA, the CDR3 is TGTGCCAGCAGCCGCGCCCCAGCGGGAGTAACCGGGGAGCTGTTTTTT. The full variable domain, rest sourced from reference TRBV7-2 and TRBJ2-2, is GAGVSQSPSNKVTEKGKDVELRCDPISGHTALYWYRQSLGQGLEFLIYFQGNSAPDKSGLPSDRFSAERTGGSVSTLTIQRTQQEDSAVYLCASSRAPAGVTGELFFGEGSRLTVL.

This clonotype was detected a few times. The J gene is TRBJ2-2, the V gene TRBV9; D perhaps matches TRBD2 (6 bases). V was trimmed by 4 bases and J by 2 bases, leaving 15 bases between them. The CDR3 extends over 16 amino acids. Germline V gene data show CDR1 as SGDLS and CDR2 as YYNGEE. The CDR3 here is CASSSRDSLNTGELFF. Written as DNA, the CDR3 is TGTGCCAGCAGCTCCAGGGACTCCTTAAACACCGGGGAGCTGTTTTTT.

This clonotype was observed a handful of times. The gene calls are TRBV5-1 and TRBJ1-4, with 9 bases lining up with TRBD1. This CDR3 is built from 15 residues. Germline loops: CDR1 SGHRS, CDR2 YFSETQ. The V and J ends lost 4 bases and 7 bases, in that order; junction bases with no gene match: 8. In DNA, the CDR3 is TGCGCCAGCAGCGCACCGGGACAGGGAGGTGAAAAACTGTTTTTT. Amino acids: CASSAPGQGGEKLFF. The entire variable domain, with the rest obtained from reference TRBV5-1 and TRBJ1-4, is as follows: KAGVTQTPRYLIKTRGQQVTLSCSPISGHRSVSWYQQTPGQGLQFLFEYFSETQRNKGNFPGRFSGRQFSNSRSEMNVSTLELGDSALYLCASSAPGQGGEKLFFGSGTQLSVL.